Listed here are 22 T cell receptor beta chains from one sample, sequenced in a study of T cell changes during pregnancy in multiple sclerosis. Clones were read by immunoSEQ multiplex PCR, and TCRdb kept only the in-frame ones, dropping some. The sample includes tens of thousands of clones, about nine tenths of them seen just once. Here the sequenced sample was CD4+ T cells from peripheral blood mononuclear cells, taken before pregnancy. These receptor sequences come from a female donor with multiple sclerosis, enrolled in a pregnancy study.

V gene TRBV27 combines with J gene TRBJ2-5, with D possibly being TRBD1 (5 bases). V was pared by 5 bases and J by 1 base, with 20 bases between. The CDR3 is 17 residues long. Per the germline V gene, CDR1 is MNHEY and CDR2 is SMNVEV (reference sequence). For the CDR3, the DNA is TGTGCCAGCAGTCCCCCAGGGATTGGGGTGTCCCAAGAGACCCAGTACTTC. Its protein product is CASSPPGIGVSQETQYF.

The J gene is TRBJ1-1, the V gene TRBV7-2; 7 bases map to TRBD1. Looked up from germline, CDR1 is SGHTA and CDR2 is FQGNSA. After removal of 5 bases from V and 3 bases from J, the junction contained 9 bases not matched to a gene. The CDR3 has 15 amino acids. CDR3 in DNA: TGTGCCAGCAGCAAAAGACAGGGTAGGGACACTGAAGCTTTCTTT. Encoded protein: CASSKRQGRDTEAFF.

The rearrangement joins TRBV18 to TRBJ2-3; a weak D match, TRBD1 (6 bases). Germline-derived CDR1 and CDR2 are KGHSH and LQKENI. There are 16 residues in the CDR3. V was cut by 0 bases and J by 13 bases, with 23 bases left in between. CDR3 sequence (DNA): TGTGCCAGCTCACCACCTTTTCGCCTTGAGACAGGTCCTGAGTATTTT. Protein product: CASSPPFRLETGPEYF.

Details on this clone: The junction departs from the called germline gene at one end, perhaps through a read error. This CDR3 reads CASSLVAENLHF. CDR3 nucleotide sequence: TGTGCCAGCAGCTTAGTAGCGGAAAACTTACACTTC. The gene calls are TRBV7-9 and TRBJ2-7, with a possible D match to TRBD2 (6 bases). The CDR3 covers 12 residues. The germline V gene encodes CDR1 SEHNR and CDR2 FQNEAQ (reference sequence).

In its sample, this clone was seen once. The chain links TRBV28 to TRBJ1-3; D gene uncertain. V dropped 8 bases and J dropped 2 bases, with 31 bases sitting between them. The germline V gene encodes CDR1 MDHEN and CDR2 SYDVKM. The CDR3 sequence is 20 residues long. Written as DNA, the CDR3 is TGTGCCAGCGGTCCATTACTACTTGGTGGCGAGGGATTAACTGGAAACACCATATATTTT. As protein: CASGPLLLGGEGLTGNTIYF.

V is TRBV5-4 and J is TRBJ1-2; weak D call: TRBD1 (6 bases). Trimming pared 0 bases from V and 8 bases from J, leaving 20 bases between. This CDR3 is built from 16 residues. Germline lookup yields CDR1 SGHNT and CDR2 YYREEE (reference sequence). The chain's CDR3 is CASSLVGGRGGEGYTF. CDR3 sequence (DNA): TGTGCCAGCAGCTTGGTTGGGGGCAGAGGGGGAGAAGGCTACACCTTC.

This clone was counted once. The genes are TRBV7-2 and TRBJ2-4; TRBD2 matches at 8 bases. This CDR3 has 16 residues. Trimming took 4 bases from V and 0 from J; bases not matched to a gene: 5. The germline V gene encodes CDR1 SGHTA and CDR2 FQGNSA. The CDR3 region is CASSSYSGTAKNIQYF. The CDR3 coding sequence is TGTGCCAGCAGCTCCTATAGCGGGACAGCCAAAAACATTCAGTACTTC. Filled out from reference TRBV7-2 and TRBJ2-4, the complete variable domain reads GAGVSQSPSNKVTEKGKDVELRCDPISGHTALYWYRQSLGQGLEFLIYFQGNSAPDKSGLPSDRFSAERTGGSVSTLTIQRTQQEDSAVYLCASSSYSGTAKNIQYFGAGTRLSVL.

Written as DNA, the CDR3 is TGTGCCAGCAGTTTCGTCCTAGCGGGAGTACGGTCCTACGAGCAGTACTTC. This encodes CASSFVLAGVRSYEQYF. The rearrangement joins TRBV28 to TRBJ2-7, with 10 bases fitting TRBD2. The junction had 9 bases not matched to a gene; V was cut back by 3 bases and J by 1 base. This CDR3 comprises 17 residues. Per the germline V gene, CDR1 is MDHEN and CDR2 is SYDVKM. The full variable domain, completed using reference TRBV28 and TRBJ2-7, is DVKVTQSSRYLVKRTGEKVFLECVQDMDHENMFWYRQDPGLGLRLIYFSYDVKMKEKGDIPEGYSVSREKKERFSLILESASTNQTSMYLCASSFVLAGVRSYEQYFGPGTRLTVT.

The chain has TRBV15 and TRBJ2-5, with 11 bases lining up with TRBD2. V shed 0 bases, J shed 3 bases, and the junction held 9 bases outside the gene matches. The CDR3 sequence is 18 residues long. Germline lookup yields CDR1 LNHNV and CDR2 YYDKDF (reference sequence). The CDR3 DNA reads as TGTGCCACCAGCAGAGATCGAGCTAGCGGGGGGCAAAAAGAGACCCAGTACTTC. Translating gives CATSRDRASGGQKETQYF.

The J gene is TRBJ1-1, the V gene TRBV2, with 7 positions matching TRBD1. J gave up 1 base and V 3 bases, and 8 bases lay outside the gene matches. Germline assignment: CDR1 SNHLY and CDR2 FYNNEI. The CDR3 covers 16 residues. CDR3 region: CASSDLATGRNTEAFF. For the CDR3, the DNA is TGTGCCAGCAGTGATTTAGCGACAGGGAGGAACACTGAAGCTTTCTTT.

The DNA of the CDR3 is TGCGCCAGCAGCCCCCTAAAGTCAGGGCGCACCGGGGAGCTGTTTTTT. Protein product: CASSPLKSGRTGELFF. The chain has TRBV5-1 and TRBJ2-2; the D gene is possibly TRBD1 (5 bases). CDR3 length: 16 residues. CDR1 and CDR2 (germline): SGHRS, YFSETQ. Deletions cut 4 bases from V and 4 bases from J, with 17 bases between.

This clone was picked up one time. The V call is TRBV18, the J call TRBJ2-3, with a possible D match to TRBD1 (6 bases). Germline CDR1 KGHSH, CDR2 LQKENI. Trimming stripped 2 bases from V and 1 base from J, with 16 bases between. The CDR3 covers 17 residues. Here the CDR3 reads CASSPLGTSIGTDTQYF. DNA of the CDR3: TGTGCCAGCTCACCATTAGGGACATCGATCGGCACAGATACGCAGTATTTT.

The chain has TRBV11-2 and TRBJ2-1; TRBD1 is a possible D gene (6 bases). The CDR3 length is 14 residues. Germline CDR1 SGHAT, CDR2 FQNNGV. V was cut by 0 bases and J by 10 bases, with 13 bases left in between. The CDR3 reads CASSLDPLQGEQFF. The CDR3 DNA sequence: TGTGCCAGCAGCTTAGATCCCCTCCAGGGGGAGCAGTTCTTC.

The chain carries TRBV18 and TRBJ2-5, with 9 bases identical to TRBD1. Looked up from germline, CDR1 is KGHSH and CDR2 is LQKENI. This CDR3 is built from 16 residues. Unmatched junction bases numbered 9, after V lost 6 bases and J lost 1 base. CDR3 sequence reads: CASSQLTGGFQETQYF. As DNA, the CDR3 is TGTGCCAGCTCTCAACTGACAGGGGGTTTCCAAGAGACCCAGTACTTC.

The chain combines TRBV27 with TRBJ2-3; TRBD2 aligns across 10 bases. CDR1 and CDR2 from the germline V gene are MNHEY and SMNVEV (reference sequence). The V segment lost 4 bases and the J segment 2 bases; nucleotides outside the gene matches: 6. CDR3 size: 16 residues. The CDR3 is CASSSAAGGTTDTQYF. CDR3 DNA: TGTGCCAGCAGTTCGGCAGCGGGAGGGACCACAGATACGCAGTATTTT.

The chain employs TRBV7-3 and TRBJ2-7, with 10 bases aligning to TRBD2. This CDR3 is built from 16 residues. Per the germline V gene, CDR1 is SGHTA and CDR2 is FQGTGA. J gave up 4 bases and V 8 bases, and 14 bases lay outside the gene matches. In DNA form, the CDR3 reads TGTGCCAGCCCCTACAAAAGGACTAGCGGCTTTTACGAGCAGTACTTC. This sequence encodes CASPYKRTSGFYEQYF.

The CDR3 DNA reads as TGTGCCAGCAGCTTGGGGGCAGGGATAGGAAAACTGTTTTTT. Amino acid sequence: CASSLGAGIGKLFF. The chain joins TRBV5-6 to TRBJ1-4; D perhaps matches TRBD1 (5 bases). Germline V gene lookup returns CDR1 SGHDT and CDR2 YYEEEE. CDR3 size: 14 residues. V was pared by 0 bases and J by 10 bases, with 13 bases between.

This clone was found once. The V call is TRBV19, the J call TRBJ2-6, with a tentative D call TRBD2 (5 bases). This CDR3 region has 14 residues. Germline V gene sequence: CDR1 LNHDA, CDR2 SQIVND (reference sequence). V shed 7 bases and J shed 2 bases, with 9 bases lying between them. CDR3 sequence reads: CASMLRAGANVLTF. In DNA form, the CDR3 reads TGTGCCAGTATGCTGAGGGCTGGGGCCAACGTCCTGACTTTC.

The rearrangement joins TRBV28 to TRBJ1-6, with D perhaps matching TRBD1 (5 bases). CDR1 is MDHEN and CDR2 is SYDVKM in the germline V gene. V was clipped by 3 bases and J by 7 bases, with 7 bases between them. This CDR3 is 13 amino acids long. CDR3 amino acids: CASSFGGNSPLHF. The DNA for the CDR3 is TGTGCCAGCAGTTTCGGGGGAAATTCACCCCTCCACTTT.

This rearrangement joins TRBV19 to TRBJ2-4, with 7 bases lining up with TRBD2. The V gene end was trimmed by 7 bases and the J gene end by 2 bases; junction bases not matched to a gene: 8. The CDR3 is made up of 15 amino acids. From germline, CDR1 is LNHDA and CDR2 SQIVND (reference sequence). The CDR3 reads CASIGGGWPKNIQYF. The CDR3, as DNA: TGTGCCAGTATTGGGGGGGGTTGGCCCAAAAACATTCAGTACTTC.

The CDR3: CASSSPRGNNEQFF. CDR3 nucleotide sequence: TGTGCCAGCAGCTCTCCGCGGGGGAACAATGAGCAGTTCTTC. The chain uses TRBV7-2 and TRBJ2-1; 7 nucleotides match TRBD2. The germline CDR1 and CDR2 sequences are SGHTA and FQGNSA. V was pared by 4 bases and J by 5 bases, with 5 bases of the junction left unmatched. The CDR3 sequence is 14 residues long.

This clone was observed once. As DNA, the CDR3 is TGTGCCAGCAGCTTTAGTCAGGTGGGTGAGCAGTTCTTC. Its protein is CASSFSQVGEQFF. The chain links TRBV5-6 to TRBJ2-1; D is ambiguous. The CDR3 is made up of 13 amino acids. V lost 2 bases and J lost 9, with 12 bases in between. Per germline, CDR1 SGHDT and CDR2 YYEEEE.